By its share, the clone carrying this T cell receptor beta chain is medium-sized. The target antigen is unknown. Germline CDR1 SGHDT, CDR2 YYEEEE. The CDR3 consists of 14 residues. V dropped 5 bases and J dropped 6 bases, with 15 bases sitting between them. TCR beta cDNA was prepared out of roughly 0.45 ug total RNA by means of a constant-region primer. What produced the TCR beta libraries was three nested multiplex PCR rounds using slightly modified ARM-PCR. Each of the first two PCR rounds ran around 10 cycles with TRBV1-TRBV30 forward and C-beta reverse primers. Via MiXCR, TCRdb re-called the multiplex PCR reads, giving one row per CDR3 protein. The sample includes over 75,000 distinct CDR3 sequences, around 68% seen only once; the top ten take around 30%. For each extraction, RNA and DNA were obtained together from about 20-30 mg of unsorted bulk tissue. The record originates from a study of tumor-infiltrating lymphocytes in primary liver carcinoma.

Study results and limitations: Pairs comparing tumor with adjacent tissue or blood overlapped less than pairs drawn from tumor regions.

The source material was tumor-adjacent normal liver tissue. The TCR comes from a middle-aged man with primary liver carcinoma and hepatitis B virus infection. The chain carries TRBV5-6 and TRBJ2-1; D assignment may be TRBD1 or TRBD2 (5 bases each). As DNA, the CDR3 is TGTGCCAGCAGATTCGGGGCGGTGGGCAATGAGCAGTTCTTC. This sequence encodes CASRFGAVGNEQFF.